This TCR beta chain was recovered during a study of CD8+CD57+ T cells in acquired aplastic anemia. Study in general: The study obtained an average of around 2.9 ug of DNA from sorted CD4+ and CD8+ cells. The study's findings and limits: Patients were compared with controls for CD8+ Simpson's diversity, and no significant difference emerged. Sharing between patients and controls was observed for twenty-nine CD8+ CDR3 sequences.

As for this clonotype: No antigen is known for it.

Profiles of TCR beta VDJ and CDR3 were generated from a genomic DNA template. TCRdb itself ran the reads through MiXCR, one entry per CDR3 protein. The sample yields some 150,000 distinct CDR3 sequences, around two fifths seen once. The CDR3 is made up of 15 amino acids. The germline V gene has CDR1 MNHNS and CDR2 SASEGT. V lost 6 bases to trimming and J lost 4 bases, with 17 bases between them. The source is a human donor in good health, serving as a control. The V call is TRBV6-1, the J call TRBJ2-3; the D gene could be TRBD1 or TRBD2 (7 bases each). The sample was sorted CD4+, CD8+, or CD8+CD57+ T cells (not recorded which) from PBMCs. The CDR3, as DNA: TGTGCCAGCAGACGGACCCAGGGGGGGTCAGATACGCAGTATTTT. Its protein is CASRRTQGGSDTQYF.